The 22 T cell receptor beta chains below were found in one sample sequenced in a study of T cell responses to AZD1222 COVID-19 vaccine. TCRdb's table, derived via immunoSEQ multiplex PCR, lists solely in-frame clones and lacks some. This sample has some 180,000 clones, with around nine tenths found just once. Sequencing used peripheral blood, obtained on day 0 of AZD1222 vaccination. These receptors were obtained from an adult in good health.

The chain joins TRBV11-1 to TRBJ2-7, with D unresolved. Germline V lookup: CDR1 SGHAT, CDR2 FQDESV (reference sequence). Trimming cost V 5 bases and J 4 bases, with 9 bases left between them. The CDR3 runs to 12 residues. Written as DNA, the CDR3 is TGTGCCAGCAGCACCCGAGCTTACGAGCAGTACTTC. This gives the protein CASSTRAYEQYF.

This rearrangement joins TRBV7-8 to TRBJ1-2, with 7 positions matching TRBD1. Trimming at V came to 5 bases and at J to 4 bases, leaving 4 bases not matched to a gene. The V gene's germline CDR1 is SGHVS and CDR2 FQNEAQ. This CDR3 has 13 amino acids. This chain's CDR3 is CASSRGQLYGYTF. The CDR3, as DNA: TGTGCCAGCAGCCGGGGACAGCTCTATGGCTACACCTTC.

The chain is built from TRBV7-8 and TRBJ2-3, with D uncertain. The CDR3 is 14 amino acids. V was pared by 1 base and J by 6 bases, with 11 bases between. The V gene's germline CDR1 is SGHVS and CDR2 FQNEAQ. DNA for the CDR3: TGTGCCAGCAGCTTAGTCGCCTATGTGGATACGCAGTATTTT. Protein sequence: CASSLVAYVDTQYF.

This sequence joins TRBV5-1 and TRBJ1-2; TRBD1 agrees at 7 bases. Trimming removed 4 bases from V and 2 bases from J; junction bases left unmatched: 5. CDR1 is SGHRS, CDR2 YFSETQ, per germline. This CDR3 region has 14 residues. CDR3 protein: CASSGGTVNYGYTF. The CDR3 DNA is TGCGCCAGCAGCGGCGGGACAGTAAACTATGGCTACACCTTC.

CDR3 amino acids: CASSPRDRGYEQYF. The CDR3 DNA reads as TGTGCCAGCAGCCCCCGGGACAGGGGCTACGAGCAGTACTTC. The chain joins TRBV5-6 to TRBJ2-7, with 10 bases fitting TRBD1. Germline V CDR1 and CDR2: SGHDT, YYEEEE. The CDR3 loop spans 14 amino acids. The trim removed 4 bases at V and 3 bases at J, leaving 4 bases unmatched. The whole variable domain, remainder taken from reference TRBV5-6 and TRBJ2-7, is DAGVTQSPTHLIKTRGQQVTLRCSPKSGHDTVSWYQQALGQGPQFIFQYYEEEERQRGNFPDRFSGHQFPNYSSELNVNALLLGDSALYLCASSPRDRGYEQYFGPGTRLTVT.

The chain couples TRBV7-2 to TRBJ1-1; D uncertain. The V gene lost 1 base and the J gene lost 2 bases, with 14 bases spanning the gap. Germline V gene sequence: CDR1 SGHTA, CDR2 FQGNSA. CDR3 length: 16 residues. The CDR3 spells CASSLVVAVVNTEAFF. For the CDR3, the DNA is TGTGCCAGCAGCTTAGTGGTGGCAGTAGTTAACACTGAAGCTTTCTTT.

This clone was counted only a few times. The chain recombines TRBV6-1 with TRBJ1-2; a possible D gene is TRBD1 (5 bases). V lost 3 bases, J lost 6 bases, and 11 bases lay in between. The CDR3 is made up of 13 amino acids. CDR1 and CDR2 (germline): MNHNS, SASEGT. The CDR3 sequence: CASSEGGSDGYTF. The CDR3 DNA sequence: TGTGCCAGCAGTGAGGGGGGGTCGGATGGCTACACCTTC.

The CDR3 region is CAVVGSINSPLHF. CDR3 sequence (DNA): TGTGCCGTCGTGGGGAGCATTAATTCACCCCTCCACTTT. V is TRBV28 and J is TRBJ1-6; D is unclear. This CDR3 spans 13 amino acids. Germline V gives CDR1 MDHEN, CDR2 SYDVKM. The V end lost 11 bases, the J end lost 6 bases, and 14 bases lay between the germline ends.

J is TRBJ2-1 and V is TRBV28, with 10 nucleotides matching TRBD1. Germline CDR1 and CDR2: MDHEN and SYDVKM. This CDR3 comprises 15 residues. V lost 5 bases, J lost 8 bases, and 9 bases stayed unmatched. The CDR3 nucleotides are TGTGCCAGCAGTGTAAGACAGGGGGCTAGGGATGAGCAGTTCTTC. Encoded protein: CASSVRQGARDEQFF.

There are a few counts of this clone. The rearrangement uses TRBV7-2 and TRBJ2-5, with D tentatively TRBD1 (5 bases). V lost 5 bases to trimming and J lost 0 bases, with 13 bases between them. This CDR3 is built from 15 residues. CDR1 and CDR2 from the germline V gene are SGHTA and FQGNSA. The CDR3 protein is CASSLLGQNQETQYF. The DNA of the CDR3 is TGTGCCAGCAGCCTACTCGGACAAAACCAAGAGACCCAGTACTTC.

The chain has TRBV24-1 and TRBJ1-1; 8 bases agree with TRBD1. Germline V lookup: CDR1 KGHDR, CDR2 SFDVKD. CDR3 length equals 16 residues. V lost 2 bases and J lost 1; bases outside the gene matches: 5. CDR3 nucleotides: TGTGCCACCAGTGATTCCCGGACAGGGAGGAACACTGAAGCTTTCTTT. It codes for CATSDSRTGRNTEAFF.

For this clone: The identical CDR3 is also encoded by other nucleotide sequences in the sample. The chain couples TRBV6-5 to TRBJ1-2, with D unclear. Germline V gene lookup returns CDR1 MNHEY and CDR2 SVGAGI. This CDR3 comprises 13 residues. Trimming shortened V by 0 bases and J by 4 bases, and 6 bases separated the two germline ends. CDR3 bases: TGTGCCAGCAGTTACTCGGGAGGCTATGGCTACACCTTC. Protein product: CASSYSGGYGYTF.

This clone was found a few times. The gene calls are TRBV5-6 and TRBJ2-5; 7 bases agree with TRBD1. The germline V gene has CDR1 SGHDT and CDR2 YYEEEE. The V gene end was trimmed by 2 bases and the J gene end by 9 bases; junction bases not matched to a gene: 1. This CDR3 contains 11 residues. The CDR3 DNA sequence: TGTGCCAGCAGCTTAACAGGGGCCCAGTACTTC. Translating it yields CASSLTGAQYF.

The CDR3 DNA is TGTGCCAGCAGCCCCCCTACAGGGTTGAATTCACCCCTCCACTTT. Translated, it gives CASSPPTGLNSPLHF. The chain carries TRBV28 and TRBJ1-6; possible D gene TRBD1, 6 bases. Germline CDR1 is MDHEN and CDR2 is SYDVKM. The V end lost 6 bases, the J end lost 7 bases, and 16 bases lay between the germline ends. This CDR3 has 15 residues.

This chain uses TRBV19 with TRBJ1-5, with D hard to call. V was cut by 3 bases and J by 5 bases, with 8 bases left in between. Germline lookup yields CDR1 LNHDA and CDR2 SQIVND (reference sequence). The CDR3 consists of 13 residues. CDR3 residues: CASSMAGDQPQHF. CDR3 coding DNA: TGTGCCAGTAGTATGGCAGGAGATCAGCCCCAGCATTTT.

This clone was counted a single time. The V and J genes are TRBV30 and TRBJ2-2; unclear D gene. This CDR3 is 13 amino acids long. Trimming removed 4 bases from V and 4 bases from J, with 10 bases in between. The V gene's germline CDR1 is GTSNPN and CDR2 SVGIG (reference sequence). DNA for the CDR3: TGTGCCTGGACGTTTATGGGCACCGGGGAGCTGTTTTTT. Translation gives CAWTFMGTGELFF.

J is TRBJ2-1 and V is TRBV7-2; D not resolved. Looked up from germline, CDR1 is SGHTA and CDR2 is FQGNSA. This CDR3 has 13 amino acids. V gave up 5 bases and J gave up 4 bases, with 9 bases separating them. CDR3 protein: CASSPGSYNEQFF. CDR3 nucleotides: TGTGCCAGCAGCCCCGGGTCTTACAATGAGCAGTTCTTC.

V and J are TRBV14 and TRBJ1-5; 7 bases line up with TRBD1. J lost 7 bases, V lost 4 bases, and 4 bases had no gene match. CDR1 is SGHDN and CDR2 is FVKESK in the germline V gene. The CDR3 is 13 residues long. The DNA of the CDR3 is TGTGCCAGCAGCCGGCAGGGGGGACAGCCCCAGCATTTT. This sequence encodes CASSRQGGQPQHF.

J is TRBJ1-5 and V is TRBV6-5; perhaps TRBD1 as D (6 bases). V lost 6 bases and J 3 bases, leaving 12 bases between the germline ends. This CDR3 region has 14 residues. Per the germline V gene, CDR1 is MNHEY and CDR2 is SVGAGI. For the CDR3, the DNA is TGTGCCAGCAGGCAGACAGGAATCAATCAGCCCCAGCATTTT. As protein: CASRQTGINQPQHF.

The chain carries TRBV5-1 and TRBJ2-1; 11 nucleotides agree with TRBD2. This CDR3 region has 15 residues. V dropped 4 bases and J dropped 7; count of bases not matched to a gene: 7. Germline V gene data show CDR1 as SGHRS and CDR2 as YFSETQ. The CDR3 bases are TGCGCCAGCAGCACACTAGCGGGAGAAGGAAATGAGCAGTTCTTC. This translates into CASSTLAGEGNEQFF.

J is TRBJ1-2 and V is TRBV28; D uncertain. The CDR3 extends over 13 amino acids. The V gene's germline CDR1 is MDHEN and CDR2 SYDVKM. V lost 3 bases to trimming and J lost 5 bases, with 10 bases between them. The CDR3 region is CASSLTRPYGYTF. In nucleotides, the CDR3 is TGTGCCAGCAGTTTGACCCGGCCTTATGGCTACACCTTC.

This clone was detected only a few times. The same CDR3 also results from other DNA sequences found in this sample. The CDR3 nucleotides read TGTGCCAGCAGCGCCTCTAGCAATCAGCCCCAGCATTTT. This codes for CASSASSNQPQHF. The chain is built from TRBV9 and TRBJ1-5; D is uncertain. V was trimmed by 3 bases and J by 0 bases, leaving 4 bases between them. Germline values: CDR1 SGDLS, CDR2 YYNGEE. This CDR3 has 13 residues.